This paragraph reports one T cell receptor (beta chain). CDR1 is SGDLS, CDR2 YYNGEE, per germline. V dropped 8 bases and J dropped 3 bases, with 14 bases sitting between them. The CDR3 is made up of 13 amino acids. These data are taken from a study of regulatory T cells in long-lasting Graves disease. Time point meaning: persistent/refractory GD, antithyroid drugs over 5 years with positive TRAb. The TCR library was prepared using RNA isolated from PBMCs. The authors built TCR beta libraries using iRepertoire HTBI primers and Arm-PCR of CDR3 regions. Each CDR3 protein is one row after TCRdb ran MiXCR on the multiplex PCR reads. The table shows some 370,000 distinct CDR3 sequences, with around 21% occurring only once.

This clonotype was sampled from a female donor with Graves disease. This rearrangement joins TRBV9 to TRBJ1-1; no firm D call. The sequences come from peripheral blood mononuclear cells (PBMCs), collected when the disease was refractory, from a patient treated with antithyroid drugs. The CDR3 bases are TGTGCCAGTGCGGGTCCTGGGGACACTGAAGCTTTCTTT. Encoded protein: CASAGPGDTEAFF.